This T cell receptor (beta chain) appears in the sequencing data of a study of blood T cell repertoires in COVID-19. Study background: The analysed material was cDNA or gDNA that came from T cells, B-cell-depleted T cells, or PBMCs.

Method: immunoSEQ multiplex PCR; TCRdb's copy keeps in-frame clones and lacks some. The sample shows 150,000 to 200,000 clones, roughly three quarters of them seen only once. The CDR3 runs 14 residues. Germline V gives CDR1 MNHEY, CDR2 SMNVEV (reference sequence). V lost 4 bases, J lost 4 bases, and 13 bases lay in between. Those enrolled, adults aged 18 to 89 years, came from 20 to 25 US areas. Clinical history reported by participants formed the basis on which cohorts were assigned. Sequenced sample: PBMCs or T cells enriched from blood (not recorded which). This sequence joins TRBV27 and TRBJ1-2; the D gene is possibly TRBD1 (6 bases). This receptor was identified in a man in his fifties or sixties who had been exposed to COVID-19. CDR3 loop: CASSWGRGLYGYTF. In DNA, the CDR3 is TGTGCCAGCAGTTGGGGGCGTGGGCTCTATGGCTACACCTTC.